The 4 T cell receptor beta chains given below trace back to one sample, sequenced in a study of cytomegalovirus exposure and HLA in healthy donors. The PCR was carried out with 60 Vbeta primers and 13 Jbeta primers. Clones were sequenced by immunoSEQ multiplex PCR, and TCRdb holds only the in-frame ones, with some missing. The profile covers fewer than 150,000 clones, with roughly 75% appearing a single time and around 6.8% taken by the ten largest. Source material: PBMCs. The receptors stem from a man aged 35 to 55 in good health and CMV-seropositive.

The gene calls are TRBV9 and TRBJ2-2; 11 nucleotides match TRBD2. V shed 2 bases, J shed 1 base, and the junction held 1 base outside the gene matches. This CDR3 comprises 16 residues. Germline CDR1 and CDR2: SGDLS and YYNGEE. DNA of the CDR3: TGTGCCAGCAGCGTTAGCGGGAGGGTGAACACCGGGGAGCTGTTTTTT. Protein: CASSVSGRVNTGELFF.

The chain carries TRBV19 and TRBJ1-5; D is ambiguous. The CDR3 consists of 14 residues. Germline V CDR1 and CDR2: LNHDA, SQIVND (reference sequence). V gave up 4 bases and J gave up 2 bases, with 9 bases separating them. In nucleotides, the CDR3 is TGTGCCAGTAGTAACCCCGGTGGCAATCAGCCCCAGCATTTT. It is translated as CASSNPGGNQPQHF.

The gene calls are TRBV5-1 and TRBJ2-7, with 7 bases lining up with TRBD1. The germline V gene has CDR1 SGHRS and CDR2 YFSETQ. CDR3 length: 15 amino acids. With V trimmed by 4 bases and J by 2 bases, 9 bases remained unmatched. CDR3 sequence reads: CASSLQGRSTYEQYF. CDR3 nucleotides: TGCGCCAGCAGCCTACAGGGGCGGTCGACCTACGAGCAGTACTTC.

The chain employs TRBV5-4 and TRBJ2-7; the match to TRBD1 covers 7 bases. The length of the CDR3 is 14 residues. Germline V lookup: CDR1 SGHNT, CDR2 YYREEE (reference sequence). Trimming at V came to 5 bases and at J to 2 bases, leaving 7 bases not matched to a gene. CDR3 bases: TGTGCCAGCAGTTCAGGCCAGGGGGCCTACGAGCAGTACTTC. It specifies CASSSGQGAYEQYF.